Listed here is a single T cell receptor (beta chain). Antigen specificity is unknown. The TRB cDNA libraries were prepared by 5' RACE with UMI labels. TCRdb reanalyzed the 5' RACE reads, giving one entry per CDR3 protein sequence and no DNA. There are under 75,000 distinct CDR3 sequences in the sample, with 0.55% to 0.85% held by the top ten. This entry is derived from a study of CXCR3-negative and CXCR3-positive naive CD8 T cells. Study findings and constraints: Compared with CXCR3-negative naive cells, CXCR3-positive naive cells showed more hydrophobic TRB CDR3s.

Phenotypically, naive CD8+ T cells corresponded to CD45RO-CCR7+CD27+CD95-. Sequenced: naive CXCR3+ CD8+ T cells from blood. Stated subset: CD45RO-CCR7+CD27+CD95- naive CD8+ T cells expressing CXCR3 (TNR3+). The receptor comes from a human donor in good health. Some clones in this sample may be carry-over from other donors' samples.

The CDR3 loop reads CASSRTGDGNQPQHF. The chain links TRBV7-2 to TRBJ1-5; TCRdb reports TRBD1, a call that lacks DNA to check it against. In germline, CDR1 is SGHTA, CDR2 FQGNSA. The CDR3 totals 15 residues. The variable domain in full, with the rest retrieved from reference TRBV7-2 and TRBJ1-5, is GAGVSQSPSNKVTEKGKDVELRCDPISGHTALYWYRQSLGQGLEFLIYFQGNSAPDKSGLPSDRFSAERTGGSVSTLTIQRTQQEDSAVYLCASSRTGDGNQPQHFGDGTRLSIL.